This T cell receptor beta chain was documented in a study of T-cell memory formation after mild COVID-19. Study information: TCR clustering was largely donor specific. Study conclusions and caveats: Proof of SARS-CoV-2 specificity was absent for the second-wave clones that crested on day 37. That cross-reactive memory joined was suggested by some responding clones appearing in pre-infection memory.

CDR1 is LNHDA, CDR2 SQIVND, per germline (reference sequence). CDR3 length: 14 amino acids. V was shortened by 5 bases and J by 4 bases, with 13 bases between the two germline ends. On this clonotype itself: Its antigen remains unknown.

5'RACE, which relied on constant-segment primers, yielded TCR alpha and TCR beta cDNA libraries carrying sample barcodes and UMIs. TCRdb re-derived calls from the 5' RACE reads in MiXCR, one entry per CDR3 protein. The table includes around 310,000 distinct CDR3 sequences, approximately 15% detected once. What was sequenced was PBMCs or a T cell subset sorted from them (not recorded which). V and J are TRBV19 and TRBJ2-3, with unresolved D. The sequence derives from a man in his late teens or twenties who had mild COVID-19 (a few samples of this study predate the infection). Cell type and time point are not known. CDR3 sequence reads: CASSHIQDPDTQYF. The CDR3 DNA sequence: TGTGCCAGTAGTCACATCCAAGACCCAGATACGCAGTATTTT. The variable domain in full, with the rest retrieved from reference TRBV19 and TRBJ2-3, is DGGITQSPKYLFRKEGQNVTLSCEQNLNHDAMYWYRQDPGQGLRLIYYSQIVNDFQKGDIAEGYSVSREKKESFPLTVTSAQKNPTAFYLCASSHIQDPDTQYFGPGTRLTVL.